This T cell receptor (beta chain) is from a study of cytomegalovirus exposure and HLA in healthy donors. Points from the study as a whole: It was reported that the classifier diagnosed cytomegalovirus status with high specificity and sensitivity in both the original and validation cohorts.

The CDR3 has 16 residues. V was pared by 6 bases and J by 2 bases, with 19 bases between. Looked up from germline, CDR1 is SEHNR and CDR2 is FQNEAQ (reference sequence). About this clone: What it recognizes is unknown.

Researchers ran the PCR with 60 Vbeta and 13 Jbeta primers. Original analysis: A later analysis tallied 80 million or so unique TCR beta chains, around 9.9 million of them shared. Only in-frame clones appear in the TCRdb table, and some are missing; sequencing was by immunoSEQ multiplex PCR. That table gives V, J and clone size, and the DNA gave D and trimming. This table lists about 120,000 clones. Source material: PBMCs. The source is a middle-aged man in good health and CMV-seropositive. The chain joins TRBV7-9 to TRBJ2-5; possible D gene TRBD2, 5 bases. Written as DNA, the CDR3 is TGTGCCAGCAGAAAAGGTCCAGCGGACCCACAAGAGACCCAGTACTTC. It codes for CASRKGPADPQETQYF.